The source of this T cell receptor beta chain is a study of cytomegalovirus exposure and HLA in healthy donors. The CDR3 contains 18 residues. CDR1 is SGHTS and CDR2 is YDEGEE in the germline V gene. Losses at the gene ends were 3 bases for V and 5 bases for J; bases not matched to a gene: 14. The PCR used 60 Vbeta and 13 Jbeta primers. Sequencing used immunoSEQ multiplex PCR; TCRdb keeps in-frame clones, though not all of them. Counted here are approximately 190,000 clones, roughly 85% occurring once; the ten biggest clones make up less than 2%. This sequence was found in a woman in her late teens or twenties in good health and CMV-seronegative. Sequencing input: PBMCs. The rearrangement uses TRBV5-8 and TRBJ2-2; TRBD2 matches at 9 bases. The CDR3: CASSYIYSRAGGTGELFF. The CDR3 region has the DNA TGTGCCAGCAGCTACATTTACTCCCGAGCGGGAGGAACCGGGGAGCTGTTTTTT.